What follows are 17 T cell receptor beta chains derived from one specimen sequenced in a study of regulatory T cells in long-lasting Graves disease. Described time point: persistent/refractory GD, antithyroid drugs over 5 years with positive TRAb. RNA isolated from PBMCs was used to make the TCR library. Investigators prepared the TCR beta libraries by applying iRepertoire HTBI primers and Arm-PCR of CDR3 regions. TCRdb redid the calling of the multiplex PCR reads with MiXCR, one entry per CDR3 protein. In the table there are more than 300,000 distinct CDR3 sequences, around 23% of which are singletons. Sample: peripheral blood mononuclear cells (PBMCs), taken when the disease was refractory, from a patient treated with antithyroid drugs. The receptors come from a woman aged 40 to 50 with Graves disease.

Comment on this clonotype: This may stem from a read error, because a much larger clone lies one nucleotide away. CDR3 in DNA: TGTGCCAGCGGGGCCAGGAACTCCTACGAGCAGTACTTC. It specifies CASGARNSYEQYF. The chain couples TRBV12-3 or TRBV12-4 to TRBJ2-7, with D possibly TRBD1 on 5 matching bases. Trimming pared 8 bases from V and 0 bases from J, leaving 11 bases between. The CDR3 contains 13 residues.

This clonotype was counted many times. V usage is TRBV2 and J usage is TRBJ1-2; D might be TRBD1 (5 bases). Per the germline V gene, CDR1 is SNHLY and CDR2 is FYNNEI. The CDR3 contains 17 residues. V was trimmed by 4 bases and J by 6 bases, leaving 24 bases between them. DNA of the CDR3: TGTGCCAGCAGTGGGGACTTGAGGCGATACTCCGCGAATGGCTACACCTTC. This translates into CASSGDLRRYSANGYTF.

This clonotype showed up many times. The chain carries TRBV29-1 and TRBJ1-2; TRBD1 matches at 8 bases. The CDR3 covers 12 residues. CDR1 is SQVTM, CDR2 ANQGSEA, per germline. With 5 bases clipped from V and 10 bases from J, the junction kept 9 bases outside the gene matches. CDR3: CSVYGGQGHYTF. CDR3 DNA sequence: TGCAGCGTTTATGGCGGACAGGGTCACTACACCTTC.

This clonotype was seen at least ten times. The gene calls are TRBV2 and TRBJ1-1; D call uncertain. The CDR3 sequence is 17 residues long. V lost 5 bases, J lost 2 bases, and 21 bases lay in between. Germline-derived CDR1 and CDR2 are SNHLY and FYNNEI. The chain's CDR3 is CASSFLGAQTHNTEAFF. The CDR3 DNA follows: TGTGCCAGCAGTTTCCTGGGAGCTCAGACCCACAACACTGAAGCTTTCTTT.

This clonotype was detected only a few times. The chain has TRBV3-1 and TRBJ2-5; 8 nucleotides align to TRBD2. Germline CDR1 and CDR2: LGHDT and YNNKEL (reference sequence). The J segment lost 5 bases and the V segment lost 3 bases, leaving 5 bases of the junction unmatched. The CDR3 runs to 14 residues. The chain's CDR3 is CASSHLAGGETQYF. In DNA, the CDR3 is TGTGCCAGCAGCCATCTCGCGGGAGGCGAGACCCAGTACTTC.

The table lists this clonotype with many counts. The V gene is TRBV28, the J gene TRBJ1-2; weak D call: TRBD1 (5 bases). The germline gives CDR1 MDHEN, CDR2 SYDVKM. This CDR3 has 13 amino acids. V lost 5 bases and J lost 7, with 14 bases in between. CDR3 loop: CASSPLRGTGYTF. Here the CDR3 DNA reads TGTGCCAGCAGTCCCCTGAGGGGTACTGGCTACACCTTC.

V is TRBV2 and J is TRBJ1-3; 7 nucleotides align to TRBD1. The V and J ends lost 5 bases and 0 bases, in that order; junction bases with no gene match: 10. The CDR3 length is 17 residues. In germline, CDR1 is SNHLY, CDR2 FYNNEI. The CDR3 loop reads CASSPYRGQSSGNTIYF. DNA of the CDR3: TGTGCCAGCAGTCCATACCGGGGACAGAGCTCTGGAAACACCATATATTTT.

The V gene is TRBV7-9, the J gene TRBJ2-7; 7 positions match TRBD2. Germline trimming cut 5 bases from V and 6 bases from J; bases unmatched to any gene: 13. Germline CDR1 is SEHNR and CDR2 is FQNEAQ (reference sequence). The CDR3 has 15 residues. The CDR3 loop reads CASSRRTGRTLEQYF. The CDR3 DNA follows: TGTGCCAGCAGCCGACGAACCGGGAGGACCCTCGAGCAGTACTTC. Complete variable domain (other parts from reference TRBV7-9 and TRBJ2-7): DTGVSQNPRHKITKRGQNVTFRCDPISEHNRLYWYRQTLGQGPEFLTYFQNEAQLEKSRLLSDRFSAERPKGSFSTLEIQRTEQGDSAMYLCASSRRTGRTLEQYFGPGTRLTVT.

This clonotype has more than one count but fewer than ten. V gene TRBV4-2 combines with J gene TRBJ2-5; the D gene is possibly TRBD1 (5 bases). Between the trimmed V and J ends, which lost 2 bases and 1 base, there was a span of 11 bases. CDR1 and CDR2 from the germline V gene are LGHNA and YNFKEQ. The CDR3 is made up of 15 amino acids. CDR3 sequence: CASSQPSGPQETQYF. The CDR3, as DNA: TGTGCCAGCAGCCAACCTTCAGGGCCCCAAGAGACCCAGTACTTC.

V and J are TRBV11-2 and TRBJ2-7; possible D gene TRBD2, 6 bases. V was pared by 5 bases and J by 3 bases, with 20 bases between. The CDR3 totals 16 residues. Per the germline V gene, CDR1 is SGHAT and CDR2 is FQNNGV. Here the CDR3 reads CASSQDRPAGCYEQYF. The DNA for the CDR3 is TGTGCCAGCAGCCAAGATCGCCCAGCGGGTTGCTACGAGCAGTACTTC.

The chain is built from TRBV29-1 and TRBJ2-2; no reliable D call. The germline V gene has CDR1 SQVTM and CDR2 ANQGSEA. V lost 4 bases and J 4 bases, leaving 4 bases between the germline ends. This CDR3 has 11 residues. The CDR3 loop reads CSVVITGELFF. The CDR3 DNA reads TGCAGCGTTGTTATCACCGGGGAGCTGTTTTTT.

This clonotype came up many times. The chain has TRBV28 and TRBJ1-6; tentatively, D is TRBD1 (5 bases). V shed 3 bases and J shed 14 bases, with 8 bases lying between them. The CDR3 is 11 residues long. Per the germline V gene, CDR1 is MDHEN and CDR2 is SYDVKM. CDR3 loop: CASSLGTTLHF. As DNA, the CDR3 is TGTGCCAGCAGTTTGGGGACCACCCTCCACTTT.

This chain joins TRBV6-5 and TRBJ2-4; maybe TRBD1 (6 bases). Trimming took 0 bases from V and 9 from J, leaving 12 bases between them. This CDR3 contains 14 residues. Per germline, CDR1 MNHEY and CDR2 SVGAGI. The CDR3 DNA sequence: TGTGCCAGCAGTTACTCTAGGGGGTCGAGCATTCAGTACTTC. Encoded protein: CASSYSRGSSIQYF.

About this clonotype: Just one base apart from a much larger clone, this may be a read error. The genes are TRBV27 and TRBJ2-4; TRBD1 matches at 9 bases. The closer fit of TRBJ1-2 to the DNA end suggests the J call may be wrong. The CDR3 sequence is 13 residues long. The germline CDR1 and CDR2 sequences are MNHEY and SMNVEV (reference sequence). Here the CDR3 DNA reads TGTGCCAGCAGTTCCGGGACAGGGTGTGGCTACACCTTC. It yields the protein CASSSGTGCGYTF.

The chain links TRBV4-1 to TRBJ1-4; D is undetermined. The V end lost 0 bases, the J end lost 2 bases, and 10 bases lay between the germline ends. This CDR3 contains 16 residues. Germline CDR1 MGHRA, CDR2 YSYEKL. CDR3 sequence reads: CASSQDLVGTNEKLFF. DNA of the CDR3: TGCGCCAGCAGCCAAGATCTAGTTGGGACTAATGAAAAACTGTTTTTT.

This clonotype has a handful of counts. DNA for the CDR3: TGTGCCATCAGCGGACAAACTAATGAAAAACTGTTTTTT. This gives the protein CAISGQTNEKLFF. This chain uses TRBV10-3 with TRBJ1-4, with a possible D match to TRBD1 (5 bases). The germline gives CDR1 ENHRY, CDR2 SYGVKD. The CDR3 runs 13 residues. The V gene lost 6 bases and the J gene lost 1 base, with 6 bases spanning the gap.

The DNA of the CDR3 is TGTGCCAGCAGCGTAATCGGGACAGGAGGCTACGAGCAGTACTTC. Protein sequence: CASSVIGTGGYEQYF. The chain carries TRBV7-2 and TRBJ2-7, with TRBD1 matching 8 bases. With V trimmed by 5 bases and J by 3 bases, 9 bases remained unmatched. Germline loops: CDR1 SGHTA, CDR2 FQGNSA. This CDR3 has 15 amino acids.